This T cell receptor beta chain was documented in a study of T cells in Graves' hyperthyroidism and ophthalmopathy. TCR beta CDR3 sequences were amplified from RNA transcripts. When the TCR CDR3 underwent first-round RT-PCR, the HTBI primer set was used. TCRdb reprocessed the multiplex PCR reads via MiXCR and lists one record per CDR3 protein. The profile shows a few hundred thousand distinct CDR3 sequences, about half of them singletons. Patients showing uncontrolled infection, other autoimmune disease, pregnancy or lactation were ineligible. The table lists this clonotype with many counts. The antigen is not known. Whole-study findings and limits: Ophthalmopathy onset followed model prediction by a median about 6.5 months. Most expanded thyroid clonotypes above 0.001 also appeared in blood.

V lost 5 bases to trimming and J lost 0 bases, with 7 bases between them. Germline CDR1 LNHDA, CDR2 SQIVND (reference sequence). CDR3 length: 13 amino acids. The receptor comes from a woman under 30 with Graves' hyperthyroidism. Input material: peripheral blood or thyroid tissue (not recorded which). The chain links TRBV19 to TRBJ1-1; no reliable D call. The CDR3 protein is CASSWGLNTEAFF. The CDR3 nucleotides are TGTGCCAGTAGTTGGGGATTGAACACTGAAGCTTTCTTT.